This T cell receptor beta chain is drawn from a study of CD8+ T cells in alopecia areata. The sequencing template was cDNA reverse transcribed from extracted RNA. The assay was immunoSEQ multiplex PCR, and TCRdb's table has in-frame clones only and misses some. The repertoire consists of about 140,000 clones, with 55% occurring once and the leading ten covering over 4%. Germline V gene data show CDR1 as GTSNPN and CDR2 as SVGIG (reference sequence). V lost 3 bases, J lost 4 bases, and 7 bases stayed unmatched. The CDR3 runs to 15 residues. Study-level results: Mouse data revealed clearer TCR sharing than patient data did, a gap possibly tied to HLA. An increase in clonality over normal scalp was evident in lesional scalp, especially alopecia totalis/universalis.

On this clone itself: No antigen is known for it.

The gene calls are TRBV30 and TRBJ2-2; 8 nucleotides match TRBD2. Material: CD4+ T cells sorted from blood. This sequence originates from a human donor in good health. The CDR3 here is CAWRAGLGATGELFF. CDR3 in DNA: TGTGCCTGGAGGGCGGGACTAGGGGCCACCGGGGAGCTGTTTTTT.